This passage covers 3 T cell receptor beta chains from one sample sequenced in a study of blood T cell repertoires in COVID-19. The table came from immunoSEQ multiplex PCR; TCRdb's copy has only in-frame clones and leaves some out. Of about 36,000 clones in the sample, around nine tenths are singletons; the top ten hold 2% to 2.5%. Sequencing was performed on peripheral blood. All receptors come from a human donor in a cohort sampled during active COVID-19.

J is TRBJ2-7 and V is TRBV11-2; a possible D gene is TRBD1 (6 bases). V shed 4 bases and J shed 6 bases, with 13 bases lying between them. The CDR3 runs 13 residues. CDR1 SGHAT and CDR2 FQNNGV come from the germline V gene. CDR3 coding DNA: TGTGCCAGCAGCTCCGGGCCCAGGGGCGAGCAGTACTTC. Protein product: CASSSGPRGEQYF.

This sequence joins TRBV2 and TRBJ2-6, with D maybe TRBD2 (6 bases). There are 16 residues in the CDR3. Germline V CDR1 and CDR2: SNHLY, FYNNEI. V lost 4 bases, J lost 4 bases, and 14 bases lay in between. The CDR3, as DNA: TGTGCCAGCAGTGGAGGGCGGGGACCCGGGGCCAACGTCCTGACTTTC. Amino acid sequence: CASSGGRGPGANVLTF.

This chain connects TRBV27 to TRBJ1-1; 8 bases align to TRBD1. Germline CDR1 MNHEY, CDR2 SMNVEV (reference sequence). This CDR3 has 16 residues. After removal of 10 bases from V and 4 bases from J, the junction contained 17 bases not matched to a gene. Written as DNA, the CDR3 is TGTGCCAACGTTAACCGGTCAGGGGGCCATGGCACTGAAGCTTTCTTT. It specifies CANVNRSGGHGTEAFF.